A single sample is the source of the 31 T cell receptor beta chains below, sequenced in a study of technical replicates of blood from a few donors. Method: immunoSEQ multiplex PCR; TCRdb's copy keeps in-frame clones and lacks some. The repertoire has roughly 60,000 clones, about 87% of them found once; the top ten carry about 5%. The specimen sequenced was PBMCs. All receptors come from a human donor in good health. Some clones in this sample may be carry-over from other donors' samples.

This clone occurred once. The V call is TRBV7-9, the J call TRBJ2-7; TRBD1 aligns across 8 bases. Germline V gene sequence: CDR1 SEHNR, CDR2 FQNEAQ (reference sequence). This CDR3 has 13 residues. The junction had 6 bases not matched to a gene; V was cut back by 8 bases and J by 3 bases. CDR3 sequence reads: CASVRDRFYEQYF. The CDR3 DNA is TGTGCCAGCGTACGGGACAGGTTCTACGAGCAGTACTTC.

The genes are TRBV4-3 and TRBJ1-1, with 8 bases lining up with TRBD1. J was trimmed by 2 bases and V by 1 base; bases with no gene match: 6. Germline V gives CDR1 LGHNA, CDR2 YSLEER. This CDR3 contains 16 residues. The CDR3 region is CASSQGDRRTNTEAFF. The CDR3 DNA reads TGCGCCAGCAGCCAAGGGGACAGGAGGACCAACACTGAAGCTTTCTTT.

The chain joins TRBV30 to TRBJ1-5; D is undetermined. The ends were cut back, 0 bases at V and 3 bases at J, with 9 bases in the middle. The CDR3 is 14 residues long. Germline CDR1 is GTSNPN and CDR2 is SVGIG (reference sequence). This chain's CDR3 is CAWSVWQVNQPQHF. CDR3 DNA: TGTGCCTGGAGTGTTTGGCAGGTCAATCAGCCCCAGCATTTT.

The CDR3 region has the DNA TGCGCCAGCAGTCAAAGTAGGGGGCGGAATGAGCAGTTCTTC. This codes for CASSQSRGRNEQFF. The rearrangement uses TRBV23-1 and TRBJ2-1; 7 bases line up with TRBD1. TRBV23-1 is filed as an ORF, its function uncertain. With V trimmed by 2 bases and J by 7 bases, 5 bases remained unmatched. This CDR3 is built from 14 residues.

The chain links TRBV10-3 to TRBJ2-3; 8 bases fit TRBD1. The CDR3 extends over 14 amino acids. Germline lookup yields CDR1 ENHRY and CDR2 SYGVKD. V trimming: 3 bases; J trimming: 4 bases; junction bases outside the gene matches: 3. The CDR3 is CAISDTGGSDTQYF. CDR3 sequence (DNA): TGTGCCATCAGTGATACAGGGGGGTCAGATACGCAGTATTTT.

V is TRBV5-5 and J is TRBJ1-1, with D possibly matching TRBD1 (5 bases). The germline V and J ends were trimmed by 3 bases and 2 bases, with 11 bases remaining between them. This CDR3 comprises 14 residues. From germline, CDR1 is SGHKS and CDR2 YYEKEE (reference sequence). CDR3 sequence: CASSWGPVNTEAFF. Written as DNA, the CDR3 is TGTGCCAGCAGCTGGGGCCCGGTAAACACTGAAGCTTTCTTT.

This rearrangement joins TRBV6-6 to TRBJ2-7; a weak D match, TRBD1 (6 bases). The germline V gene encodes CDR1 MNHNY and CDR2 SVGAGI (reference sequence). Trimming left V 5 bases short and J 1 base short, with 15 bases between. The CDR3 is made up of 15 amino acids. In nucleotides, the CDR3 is TGTGCCAGCAGTCCACCCGGGACAAAATCCTACGAGCAGTACTTC. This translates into CASSPPGTKSYEQYF.

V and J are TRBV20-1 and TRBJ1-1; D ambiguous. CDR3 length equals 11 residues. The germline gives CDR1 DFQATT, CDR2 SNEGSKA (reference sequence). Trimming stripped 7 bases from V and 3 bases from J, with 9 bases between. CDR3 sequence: CSGRGDTEAFF. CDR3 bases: TGCAGTGGTCGGGGTGACACTGAAGCTTTCTTT.

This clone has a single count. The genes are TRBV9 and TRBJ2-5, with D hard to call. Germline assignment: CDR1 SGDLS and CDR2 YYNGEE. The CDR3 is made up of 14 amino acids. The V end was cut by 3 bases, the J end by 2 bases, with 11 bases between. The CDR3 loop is CASSATTRQETQYF. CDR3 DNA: TGTGCCAGCAGCGCGACAACAAGACAAGAGACCCAGTACTTC.

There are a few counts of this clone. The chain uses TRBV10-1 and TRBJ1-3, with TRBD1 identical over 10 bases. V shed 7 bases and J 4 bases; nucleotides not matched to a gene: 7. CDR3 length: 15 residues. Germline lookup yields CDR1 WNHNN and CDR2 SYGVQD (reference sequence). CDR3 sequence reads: CASTLDRGWGNTIYF. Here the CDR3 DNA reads TGCGCCAGCACCTTGGACAGGGGGTGGGGAAACACCATATATTTT.

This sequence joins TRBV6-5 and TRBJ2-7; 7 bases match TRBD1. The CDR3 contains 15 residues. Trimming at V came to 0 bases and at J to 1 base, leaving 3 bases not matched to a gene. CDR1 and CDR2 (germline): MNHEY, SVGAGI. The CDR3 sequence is CASSYSNRGSYEQYF. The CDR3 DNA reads TGTGCCAGCAGTTACTCGAACAGGGGTTCCTACGAGCAGTACTTC.

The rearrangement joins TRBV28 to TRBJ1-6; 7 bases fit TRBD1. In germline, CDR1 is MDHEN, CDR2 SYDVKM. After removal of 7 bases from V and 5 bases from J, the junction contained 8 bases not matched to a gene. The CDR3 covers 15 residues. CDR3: CASKTGTAHNSPLHF. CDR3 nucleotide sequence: TGTGCCAGCAAAACCGGGACAGCCCATAATTCACCCCTCCACTTT.

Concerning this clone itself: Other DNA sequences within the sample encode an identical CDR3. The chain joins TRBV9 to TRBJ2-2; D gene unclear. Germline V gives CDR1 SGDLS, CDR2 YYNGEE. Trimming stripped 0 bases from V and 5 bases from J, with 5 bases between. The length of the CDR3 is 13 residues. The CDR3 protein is CASSVAGTGELFF. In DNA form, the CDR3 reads TGTGCCAGCAGCGTAGCCGGGACCGGGGAGCTGTTTTTT.

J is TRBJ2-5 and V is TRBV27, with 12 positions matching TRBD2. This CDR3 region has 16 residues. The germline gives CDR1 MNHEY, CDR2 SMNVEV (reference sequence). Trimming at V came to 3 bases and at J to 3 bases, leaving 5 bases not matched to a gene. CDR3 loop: CASSFYGLAGKETQYF. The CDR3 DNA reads TGTGCCAGCAGTTTTTATGGACTAGCGGGGAAAGAGACCCAGTACTTC.

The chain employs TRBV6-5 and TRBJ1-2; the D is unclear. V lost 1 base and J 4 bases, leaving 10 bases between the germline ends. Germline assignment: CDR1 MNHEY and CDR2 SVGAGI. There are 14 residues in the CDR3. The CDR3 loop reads CASSYWPYSYGYTF. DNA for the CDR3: TGTGCCAGCAGTTACTGGCCCTACAGCTATGGCTACACCTTC.

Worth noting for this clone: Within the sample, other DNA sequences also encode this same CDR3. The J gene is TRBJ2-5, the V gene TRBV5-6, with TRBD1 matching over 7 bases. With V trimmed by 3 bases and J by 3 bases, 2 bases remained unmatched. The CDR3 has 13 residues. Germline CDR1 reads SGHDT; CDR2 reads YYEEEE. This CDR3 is CASSSGTEETQYF. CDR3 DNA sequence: TGTGCCAGCAGCTCCGGGACAGAAGAGACCCAGTACTTC.

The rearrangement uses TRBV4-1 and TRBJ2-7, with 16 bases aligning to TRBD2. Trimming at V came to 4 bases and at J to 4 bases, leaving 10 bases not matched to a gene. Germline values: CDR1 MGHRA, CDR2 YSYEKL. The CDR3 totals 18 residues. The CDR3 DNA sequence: TGCGCCAGCAGCCGAATACCGGGACTAGCGGGGGGGAATTACGAGCAGTACTTC. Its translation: CASSRIPGLAGGNYEQYF.

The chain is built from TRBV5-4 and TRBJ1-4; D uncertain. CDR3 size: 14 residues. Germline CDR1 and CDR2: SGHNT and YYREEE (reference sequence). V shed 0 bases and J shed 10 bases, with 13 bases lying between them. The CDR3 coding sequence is TGTGCCAGCAGCTTGGCCGGGGAGGAGGGAAAACTGTTTTTT. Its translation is CASSLAGEEGKLFF. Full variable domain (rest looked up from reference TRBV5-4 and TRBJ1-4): ETGVTQSPTHLIKTRGQQVTLRCSSQSGHNTVSWYQQALGQGPQFIFQYYREEENGRGNFPPRFSGLQFPNYSSELNVNALELDDSALYLCASSLAGEEGKLFFGSGTQLSVL.

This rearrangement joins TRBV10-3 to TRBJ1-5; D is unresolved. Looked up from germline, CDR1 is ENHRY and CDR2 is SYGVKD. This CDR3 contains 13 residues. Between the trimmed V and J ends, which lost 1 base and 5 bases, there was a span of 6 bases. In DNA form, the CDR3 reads TGTGCCATCAGTGAGTGGCCTGATCAGCCCCAGCATTTT. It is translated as CAISEWPDQPQHF.

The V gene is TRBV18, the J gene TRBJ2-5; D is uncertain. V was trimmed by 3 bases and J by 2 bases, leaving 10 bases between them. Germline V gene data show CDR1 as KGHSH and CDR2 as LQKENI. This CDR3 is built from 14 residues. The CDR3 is CASSPLSGQETQYF. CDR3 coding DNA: TGTGCCAGCTCACCGCTCTCCGGGCAAGAGACCCAGTACTTC.

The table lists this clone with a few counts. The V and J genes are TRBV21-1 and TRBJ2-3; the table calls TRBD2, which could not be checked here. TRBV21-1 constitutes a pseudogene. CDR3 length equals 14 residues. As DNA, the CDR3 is TGTGCCCCTAAGCGGGAGTGGGTCCCAGATACGCAGTATTTT. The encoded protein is CAPKREWVPDTQYF.

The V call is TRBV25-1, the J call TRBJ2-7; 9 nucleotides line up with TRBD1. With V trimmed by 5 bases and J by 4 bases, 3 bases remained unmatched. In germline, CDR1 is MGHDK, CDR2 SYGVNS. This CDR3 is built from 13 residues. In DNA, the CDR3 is TGTGCCAGCAGTACAGGGGGCCGATACGAGCAGTACTTC. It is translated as CASSTGGRYEQYF.

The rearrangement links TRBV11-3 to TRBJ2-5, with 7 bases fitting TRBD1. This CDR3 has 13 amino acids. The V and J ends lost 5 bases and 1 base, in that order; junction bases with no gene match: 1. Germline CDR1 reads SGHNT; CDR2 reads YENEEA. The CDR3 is CASSRDSQETQYF. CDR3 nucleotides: TGTGCCAGCAGCAGGGACAGCCAAGAGACCCAGTACTTC.

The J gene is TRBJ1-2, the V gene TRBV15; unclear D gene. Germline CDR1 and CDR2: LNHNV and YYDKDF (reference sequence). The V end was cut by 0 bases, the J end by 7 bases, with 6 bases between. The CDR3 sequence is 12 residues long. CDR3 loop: CATSRDSSGYTF. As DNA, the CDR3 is TGTGCCACCAGCAGAGATTCTAGTGGCTACACCTTC.

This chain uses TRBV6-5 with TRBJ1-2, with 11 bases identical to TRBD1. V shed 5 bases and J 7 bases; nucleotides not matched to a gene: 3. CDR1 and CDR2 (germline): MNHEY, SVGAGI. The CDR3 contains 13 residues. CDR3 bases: TGTGCCAGCAGTACCGGGACAGGGGGTGGCTACACCTTC. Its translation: CASSTGTGGGYTF.

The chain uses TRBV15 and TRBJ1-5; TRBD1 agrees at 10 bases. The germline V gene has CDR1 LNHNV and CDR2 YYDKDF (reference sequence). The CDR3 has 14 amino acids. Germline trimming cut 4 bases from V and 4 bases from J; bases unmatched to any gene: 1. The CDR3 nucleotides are TGTGCCACCAGCATGGACAGGGGGAATCAGCCCCAGCATTTT. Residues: CATSMDRGNQPQHF.

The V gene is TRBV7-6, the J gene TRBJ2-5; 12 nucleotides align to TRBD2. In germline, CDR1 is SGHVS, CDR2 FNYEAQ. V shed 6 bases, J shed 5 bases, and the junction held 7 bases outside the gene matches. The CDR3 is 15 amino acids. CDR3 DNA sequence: TGTGCCAGCAGGGCGACTAGCGGGGGTCCGGAGACCCAGTACTTC. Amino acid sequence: CASRATSGGPETQYF.

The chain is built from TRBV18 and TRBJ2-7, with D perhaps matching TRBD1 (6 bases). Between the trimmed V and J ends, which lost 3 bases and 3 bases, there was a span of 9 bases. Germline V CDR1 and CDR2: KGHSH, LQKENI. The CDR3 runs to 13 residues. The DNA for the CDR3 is TGTGCCAGCTCACCCGGACAGCTCTACGAGCAGTACTTC. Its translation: CASSPGQLYEQYF.

CDR3 residues: CASSGGHHNQPQHF. CDR3 coding DNA: TGTGCCAGCAGCGGAGGACACCACAATCAGCCCCAGCATTTT. This chain uses TRBV9 with TRBJ1-5; a possible D gene is TRBD1 (5 bases). The CDR3 has 14 residues. The germline gives CDR1 SGDLS, CDR2 YYNGEE. V shed 3 bases and J shed 3 bases, with 10 bases lying between them.

CDR3 residues: CSVDPIQGLKGETQYF. The CDR3, as DNA: TGCAGCGTTGATCCCATACAGGGCTTGAAGGGGGAGACCCAGTACTTC. The chain links TRBV29-1 to TRBJ2-5; possibly TRBD1 for D (6 bases). Trimming pared 3 bases from V and 5 bases from J, leaving 22 bases between. CDR3 length: 16 amino acids. Germline V gene lookup returns CDR1 SQVTM and CDR2 ANQGSEA.

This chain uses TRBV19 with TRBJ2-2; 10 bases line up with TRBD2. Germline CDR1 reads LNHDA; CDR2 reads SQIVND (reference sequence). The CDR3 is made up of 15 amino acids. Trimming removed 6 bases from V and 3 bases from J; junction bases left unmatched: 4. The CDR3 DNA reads TGTGCCAGTAGGCGTCTAGCGGGAGACACCGGGGAGCTGTTTTTT. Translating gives CASRRLAGDTGELFF. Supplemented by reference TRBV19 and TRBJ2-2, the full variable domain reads DGGITQSPKYLFRKEGQNVTLSCEQNLNHDAMYWYRQDPGQGLRLIYYSQIVNDFQKGDIAEGYSVSREKKESFPLTVTSAQKNPTAFYLCASRRLAGDTGELFFGEGSRLTVL.